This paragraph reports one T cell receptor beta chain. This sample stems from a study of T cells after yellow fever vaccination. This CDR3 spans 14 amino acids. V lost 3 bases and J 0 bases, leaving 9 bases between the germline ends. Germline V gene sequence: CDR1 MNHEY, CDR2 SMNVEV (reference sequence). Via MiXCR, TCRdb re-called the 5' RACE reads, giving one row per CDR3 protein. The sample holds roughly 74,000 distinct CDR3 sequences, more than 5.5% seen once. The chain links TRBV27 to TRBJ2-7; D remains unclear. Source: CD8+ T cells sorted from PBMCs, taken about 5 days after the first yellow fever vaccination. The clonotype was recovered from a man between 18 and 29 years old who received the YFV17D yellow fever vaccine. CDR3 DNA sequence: TGTGCCAGCAGTTTGGGCAGTAGCTCCTACGAGCAGTACTTC. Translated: CASSLGSSSYEQYF.